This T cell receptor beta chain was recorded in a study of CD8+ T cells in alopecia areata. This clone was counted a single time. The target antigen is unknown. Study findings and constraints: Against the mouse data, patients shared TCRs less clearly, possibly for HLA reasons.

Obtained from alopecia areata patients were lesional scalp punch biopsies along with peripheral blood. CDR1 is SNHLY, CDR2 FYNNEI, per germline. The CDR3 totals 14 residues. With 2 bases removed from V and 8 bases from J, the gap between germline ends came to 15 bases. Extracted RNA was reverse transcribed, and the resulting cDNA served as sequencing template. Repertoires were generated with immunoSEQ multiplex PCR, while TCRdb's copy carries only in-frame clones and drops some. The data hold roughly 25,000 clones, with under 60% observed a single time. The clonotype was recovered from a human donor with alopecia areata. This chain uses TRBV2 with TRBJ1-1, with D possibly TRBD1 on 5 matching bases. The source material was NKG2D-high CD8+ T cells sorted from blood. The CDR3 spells CASSEYVGAKEAFF. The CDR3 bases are TGTGCCAGCAGTGAATACGTAGGGGCGAAGGAAGCTTTCTTT.